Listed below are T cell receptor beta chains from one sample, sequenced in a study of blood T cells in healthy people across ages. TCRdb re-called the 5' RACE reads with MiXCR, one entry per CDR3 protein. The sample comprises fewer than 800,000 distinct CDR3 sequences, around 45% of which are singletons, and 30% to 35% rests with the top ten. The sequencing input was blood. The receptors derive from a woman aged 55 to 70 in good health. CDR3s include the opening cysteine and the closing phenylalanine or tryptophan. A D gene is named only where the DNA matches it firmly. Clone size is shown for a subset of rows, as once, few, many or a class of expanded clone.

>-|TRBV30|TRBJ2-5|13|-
CAWSQDQQETQYF
TGTGCCTGGAGCCAGGACCAGCAAGAGACCCAGTACTTC
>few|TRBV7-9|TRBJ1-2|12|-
CASSETYYGYTF
TGTGCCAGCAGCGAAACCTACTATGGCTACACCTTC
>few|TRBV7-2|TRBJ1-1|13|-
CASSSHMNTEAFF
TGTGCCAGCAGCTCTCACATGAACACTGAAGCTTTCTTT
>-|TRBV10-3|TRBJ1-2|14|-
CAISAPAGFYGYTF
TGTGCCATCAGTGCCCCAGCAGGGTTCTATGGCTACACCTTC
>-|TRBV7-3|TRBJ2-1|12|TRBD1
CASSSRGNEQFF
TGTGCCAGCAGCTCCAGGGGGAATGAGCAGTTCTTC
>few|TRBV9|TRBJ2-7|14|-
CASSVVGHSYEQYF
TGTGCCAGCAGCGTAGTGGGACACTCCTACGAGCAGTACTTC
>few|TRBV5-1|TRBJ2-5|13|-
CASSWTAQETQYF
TGCGCCAGCAGCTGGACAGCTCAAGAGACCCAGTACTTC
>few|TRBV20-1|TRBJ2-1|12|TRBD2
CRGLAGNNEQFF
TGCAGAGGACTAGCGGGAAACAATGAGCAGTTCTTC
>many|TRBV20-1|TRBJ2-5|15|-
CSAPQRNRAPETQYF
TGCAGTGCTCCCCAACGGAACAGGGCCCCAGAGACCCAGTACTTC
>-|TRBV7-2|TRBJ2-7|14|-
CASSRRDGGYEQYF
TGTGCTAGCAGCCGCCGGGACGGGGGCTACGAGCAGTACTTC
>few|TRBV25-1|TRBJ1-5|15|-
CASKPRRYSNQPQHF
TGTGCCAGCAAACCCCGCCGGTATAGCAATCAGCCCCAGCATTTT
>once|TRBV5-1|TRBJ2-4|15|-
CASSSGIQAKNIQYF
TGCGCCAGCAGCTCCGGGATCCAAGCCAAAAACATTCAGTACTTC
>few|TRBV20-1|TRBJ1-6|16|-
CSARGMRSSNNSPLHF
TGCAGTGCCCGAGGGATGAGGAGCTCTAATAATTCACCCCTCCACTTT
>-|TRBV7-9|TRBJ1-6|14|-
CASRAGNGNSPLHF
TGTGCCAGCAGAGCAGGGAACGGTAATTCACCCCTCCACTTT
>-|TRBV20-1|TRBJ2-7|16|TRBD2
CSATGTSGTFSYEQYF
TGCAGTGCTACCGGGACTAGCGGGACTTTTAGTTACGAGCAGTACTTC
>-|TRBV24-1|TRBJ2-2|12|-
CATSEGTGELFF
TGTGCCACCAGTGAGGGGACCGGGGAGCTGTTTTTT
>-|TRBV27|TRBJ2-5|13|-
CASNPTRRETQYF
TGTGCCAGCAACCCGACTAGAAGAGAGACCCAGTACTTC
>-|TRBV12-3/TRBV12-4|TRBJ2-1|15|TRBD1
CASSSQGVWESEQFF
TGTGCCAGCAGTTCCCAGGGGGTCTGGGAGAGTGAGCAGTTCTTC
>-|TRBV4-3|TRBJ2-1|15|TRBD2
CASSQEGGFYNEQFF
TGCGCCAGCAGCCAAGAGGGGGGGTTTTACAATGAGCAGTTCTTC
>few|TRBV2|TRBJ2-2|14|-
CASRDRPSAGELFF
TGTGCCAGCAGGGATCGGCCTAGCGCCGGGGAGCTGTTTTTT
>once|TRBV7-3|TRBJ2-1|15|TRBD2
CASSYRLAGVNEQFF
TGTGCCAGCAGCTATAGACTAGCGGGGGTCAATGAGCAGTTCTTC
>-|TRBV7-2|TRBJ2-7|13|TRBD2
CASNKRGSYEQYF
TGTGCCAGCAATAAGCGGGGTTCCTACGAGCAGTACTTC
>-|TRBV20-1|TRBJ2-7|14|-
CSARDPNMVSEQYF
TGCAGTGCTAGAGATCCAAATATGGTTAGCGAGCAGTACTTC
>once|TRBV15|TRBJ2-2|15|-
CATSRDGSPTGELFF
TGTGCCACCAGCAGAGATGGGAGTCCCACCGGGGAGCTGTTTTTT
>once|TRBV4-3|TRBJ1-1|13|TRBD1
CASSHRQGTEAFF
TGCGCCAGCAGCCATCGACAGGGCACTGAAGCTTTCTTT